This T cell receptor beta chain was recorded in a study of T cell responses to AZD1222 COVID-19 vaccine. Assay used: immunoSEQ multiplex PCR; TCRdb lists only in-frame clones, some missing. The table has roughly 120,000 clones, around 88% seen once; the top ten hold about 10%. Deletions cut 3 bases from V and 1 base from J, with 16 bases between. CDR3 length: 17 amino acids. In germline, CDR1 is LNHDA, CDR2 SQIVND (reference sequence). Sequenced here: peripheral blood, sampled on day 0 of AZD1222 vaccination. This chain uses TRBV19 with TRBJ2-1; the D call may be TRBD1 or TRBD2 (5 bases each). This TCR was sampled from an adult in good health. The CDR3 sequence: CASSIYLVGVSYNEQFF. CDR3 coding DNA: TGTGCCAGTAGTATTTATTTGGTGGGGGTGTCCTACAATGAGCAGTTCTTC.